These T cell receptor beta chains were read from a single sample in a study of T cell changes during pregnancy in multiple sclerosis. Clones were sequenced by immunoSEQ multiplex PCR, and TCRdb holds only the in-frame ones, with some missing. Here the sample spans around 100,000 clones, roughly 90% being singletons. Source: peripheral blood, taken after pregnancy. Receptors were obtained from a female donor with multiple sclerosis, enrolled in a pregnancy study. Each CDR3 is given with its conserved first and last residue. The D gene is left open where the match is weak. Some rows mark clone size as missing; the rest say once, few, many or name a class of expanded clone.

>TRBV15|TRBD2|TRBJ2-7|once
TGTGCCACCAGCAGAGGGGCTAGCGGGCTATCCTACGAGCAGTACTTC
CATSRGASGLSYEQYF
>TRBV5-1|TRBD1|TRBJ2-7|-
TGCGCCAGCAGCTTGGAGCCGGGACAGGGATACGAGCAGTACTTC
CASSLEPGQGYEQYF
>TRBV7-9|TRBD2|TRBJ2-1|-
TGTGCCAGCAGCTTAGGGATCGGGGGGGCCAGGGAGCAGTTCTTC
CASSLGIGGAREQFF
>TRBV2|-|TRBJ1-5|-
TGTGCCAGCAGTGATTATAGAAATCAGCCCCAGCATTTT
CASSDYRNQPQHF
>TRBV5-1|TRBD2|TRBJ2-2|-
TGCGCCAGCAGCTTCCTCGGGACTAGCGTCGCGAACACCGGGGAGCTGTTTTTT
CASSFLGTSVANTGELFF
>TRBV9|TRBD2|TRBJ2-3|-
TGTGCCAGCAGCGCCCACGAGACTAGCGGGCACACAGATACGCAGTATTTT
CASSAHETSGHTDTQYF
>TRBV19|TRBD1|TRBJ2-5|-
TGTGCCAGTAGCACCCAATTACCAGGGGGTGGGGAGACCCAGTACTTC
CASSTQLPGGGETQYF
>TRBV27|TRBD1|TRBJ2-7|-
TGTGCCAGCAGTTCTTGGACAGGGAACTCCTACGAGCAGTACTTC
CASSSWTGNSYEQYF
>TRBV29-1|TRBD1|TRBJ2-1|-
TGCAGCGTCCGACAGGGGTCGAACAATGAGCAGTTCTTC
CSVRQGSNNEQFF
>TRBV2|-|TRBJ1-1|-
TGTGCCAGCAGTGAGGGGGGAATTAGGGTCACTGAAGCTTTCTTT
CASSEGGIRVTEAFF
>TRBV13|TRBD1|TRBJ1-1|-
TGTGCCAGCAGCTCTGGACAGGGAGAAGCTTTCTTT
CASSSGQGEAFF
>TRBV6-5|TRBD1|TRBJ1-2|-
TGTGCCAGCAGCCTGGGACAGGGGGCCTATGGCTACACCTTC
CASSLGQGAYGYTF
>TRBV5-4|TRBD1|TRBJ1-2|-
TGTGCCAGCAGTCAGACAGGGAGGTTTGTAAACGGCTACACCTTC
CASSQTGRFVNGYTF
>TRBV28|TRBD1|TRBJ1-4|-
TGTGCCAGCAGTTTGAGGGGGCATAATGAAAAACTGTTTTTT
CASSLRGHNEKLFF
>TRBV5-8|TRBD1|TRBJ2-7|-
TGTGCCAGCAGCTTGGGCGGGACAGGGCCCTACGAGCAGTACTTC
CASSLGGTGPYEQYF
>TRBV28|-|TRBJ2-5|-
TGTGCCAGCAGGGGGCGGGAGACCCAGTACTTC
CASRGRETQYF
>TRBV30|-|TRBJ2-2|-
TGTGCCTGGAGTGGGGGAGGGGGCACCGGGGAGCTGTTTTTT
CAWSGGGGTGELFF
>TRBV6-6|TRBD1|TRBJ1-2|-
TGTGCCAGCAGTTACTCGGACAGGTTCTATGGCTACACCTTC
CASSYSDRFYGYTF
>TRBV5-4|-|TRBJ2-3|-
TGTGCCAGCAGCTTTAAGACTCCTAGCACAGATACGCAGTATTTT
CASSFKTPSTDTQYF
>TRBV5-1|-|TRBJ2-2|-
TGCGCCAGCAGTAAGGGGGGGGGCCCTCCGCCCTCCGGGGAGCTGTTTTTT
CASSKGGGPPPSGELFF
>TRBV5-4|-|TRBJ2-7|-
TGTGCCAGCAGCCTACAGGACTCCTACGAGCAGTACTTC
CASSLQDSYEQYF
>TRBV27|-|TRBJ2-5|-
TGTGCCAGTAGGAGCCTCCAAGAGACCCAGTACTTC
CASRSLQETQYF
>TRBV7-8|-|TRBJ1-4|once
TGTGCCAGCAGCTTCCTTCCAGGAAACTCTAATGAAAAACTGTTTTTT
CASSFLPGNSNEKLFF
>TRBV5-1|-|TRBJ2-5|-
TGCGCCAGCAGCCCCCTAGGACAGAGACAAGAGACCCAGTACTTC
CASSPLGQRQETQYF
>TRBV7-8|TRBD1|TRBJ1-4|-
TGTGCCAGCAGCTTATCAGCTGGACAGGCGACTAATGAAAAACTGTTTTTT
CASSLSAGQATNEKLFF
>TRBV11-2|-|TRBJ1-6|-
TGTGCCAGCAGCCCAACGTCAGGTGATAATTCACCCCTCCACTTT
CASSPTSGDNSPLHF
>TRBV7-2|TRBD1|TRBJ1-5|-
TGTGCCAGCAGCCCGCAGGGGGGTAGGGAGGGCAATCAGCCCCAGCATTTT
CASSPQGGREGNQPQHF
>TRBV7-9|TRBD2|TRBJ2-2|-
TGTGCCAGCAGCTTAAAAGCGGGAGGACACACCGGGGAGCTGTTTTTT
CASSLKAGGHTGELFF
>TRBV4-3|-|TRBJ1-5|-
TGCGCCAGCAGCCGCGGGAATGGCAATCAGCCCCAGCATTTT
CASSRGNGNQPQHF
>TRBV5-1|TRBD2|TRBJ2-7|-
TGCGCCAGCAGCTTAGCGGGGGGCACCTACGAGCAGTACTTC
CASSLAGGTYEQYF
>TRBV7-2|TRBD2|TRBJ2-3|-
TGTGCCAGCAGCTTAGCGTCTAGCGGTAGCACAGATACGCAGTATTTT
CASSLASSGSTDTQYF
>TRBV18|-|TRBJ1-1|once
TGTGCCAGCTCAGTACGAGAGGGTGGAACTGAAGCTTTCTTT
CASSVREGGTEAFF
>TRBV28|TRBD1|TRBJ1-2|-
TGTGCCAGCAGTTTGCGTGGACAGGGGGAAGGCTACACCTTC
CASSLRGQGEGYTF
>TRBV5-1|-|TRBJ2-3|-
TGCGCCAGCAGTCCGGGGCGGGGTGCAGATACGCAGTATTTT
CASSPGRGADTQYF
>TRBV2|-|TRBJ1-5|-
TGTGCCAGCAGTGACGGGGGTGTGGGCAATCAGCCCCAGCATTTT
CASSDGGVGNQPQHF
>TRBV5-1|TRBD1|TRBJ2-6|once
TGCGCCAGCTCCGGACAGGGAACTGGGGCCAACGTCCTGACTTTC
CASSGQGTGANVLTF
>TRBV13|TRBD2|TRBJ2-3|-
TGTGCCAGCAGCTTATACCTAGCGGGGGGGCGTTGGGATACGCAGTATTTT
CASSLYLAGGRWDTQYF
>TRBV5-1|TRBD2|TRBJ2-1|-
TGCGCCAGCAGCCCGGGACTAGCGGGAAACAATGAGCAGTTCTTC
CASSPGLAGNNEQFF
>TRBV7-9|TRBD1|TRBJ2-5|once
TGTGCCAGCAGCCGTTGGACAGGGACGTACCAAGAGACCCAGTACTTC
CASSRWTGTYQETQYF
>TRBV2|TRBD1|TRBJ2-7|-
TGTGCCAGCAGTGCGGGACAGAATTACGAGCAGTACTTC
CASSAGQNYEQYF
>TRBV29-1|-|TRBJ1-1|-
TGCAGCGTTCGAAGGGGAGGGGGAGGCACTGAAGCTTTCTTT
CSVRRGGGGTEAFF
>TRBV19|TRBD1|TRBJ1-1|-
TGTGCCAGTAGTATACTGTTATACAGGGGGGCTGAAGCTTTCTTT
CASSILLYRGAEAFF
>TRBV7-3|-|TRBJ1-1|-
TGTGCCAGCAGCTTAGCGGGCAACACTGAAGCTTTCTTT
CASSLAGNTEAFF
>TRBV4-3|TRBD2|TRBJ2-7|-
TGCGCCAGCAGCCAGATAAGCGGGGACTACGAGCAGTACTTC
CASSQISGDYEQYF
>TRBV23-1|TRBD1|TRBJ1-2|-
TGCGCCAGCAGTCACGGCAGGGGGCACGGCTACACCTTC
CASSHGRGHGYTF
>TRBV11-3|-|TRBJ1-1|-
TGTGCCAGCAGCTTTTTCATTATTGGGGGGATGAACACTGAAGCTTTCTTT
CASSFFIIGGMNTEAFF
>TRBV15|-|TRBJ1-5|-
TGTGCCACCCAGGCCGGGGGAGGCAATCAGCCCCAGCATTTT
CATQAGGGNQPQHF
>TRBV19|-|TRBJ2-3|-
TGTGCCAGTAGTATAGGCGGGCGAGATACGCAGTATTTT
CASSIGGRDTQYF
>TRBV7-2|-|TRBJ2-7|-
TGTGCCAGCAGCCCGCAGGGCGGGATAAACGAGCAGTACTTC
CASSPQGGINEQYF
>TRBV7-6|-|TRBJ2-2|-
TGTGCCAGCAGCCCAAAGCCCAGCGGGTACGAGACATCCTCGGACACCGGGGAGCTGTTTTTT
CASSPKPSGYETSSDTGELFF